This T cell receptor (beta chain) was sequenced in a study of T cells in localized non-small cell lung cancer. Clones were read by immunoSEQ multiplex PCR, and TCRdb kept only the in-frame ones, dropping some. The sample shows 1,200 to 1,500 clones, roughly 24% of them seen only once. Nonneoplastic adjacent lung devoid of atypia was obtained no less than 2 cm from the tumor margin. This clone was observed a handful of times. The antigen is undetermined. The CDR3 covers 15 residues. Germline V gene lookup returns CDR1 SGHRS and CDR2 YFSETQ. V was pared by 4 bases and J by 4 bases, with 9 bases of the junction left unmatched. Notes on the study in general: It remains possible that heterogeneity exists, since only one tumor region was sequenced. Clonality peaked in uninvolved adjacent lung rather than tumor.

This sequence originates from a male donor aged 60 or older with stage III squamous cell lung carcinoma. The J gene is TRBJ1-1, the V gene TRBV5-1, with 8 bases lining up with TRBD1. Here the sequenced sample was normal lung tissue next to the tumor, taken before any cancer treatment. The CDR3 region is CASSRDSTGGTEAFF. The DNA of the CDR3 is TGCGCCAGCAGCAGGGATTCTACAGGGGGCACTGAAGCTTTCTTT. The complete variable domain, with remaining parts taken from reference TRBV5-1 and TRBJ1-1, reads KAGVTQTPRYLIKTRGQQVTLSCSPISGHRSVSWYQQTPGQGLQFLFEYFSETQRNKGNFPGRFSGRQFSNSRSEMNVSTLELGDSALYLCASSRDSTGGTEAFFGQGTRLTVV.